The 4 T cell receptor beta chains presented below share a single source sample, sequenced in a study of T-cell memory formation after mild COVID-19. TCRdb processed the 5' RACE reads anew with MiXCR; each CDR3 protein has one entry. Found here are about 27,000 distinct CDR3 sequences, just under 7.5% of them singletons; the top ten hold less than 15%. Material for sequencing was PBMCs or a T cell subset sorted from them (not recorded which). The receptors here all came from an adult woman who had mild COVID-19 (a few samples of this study predate the infection). Cell type and time point are not known.

This clonotype has only a few counts. The rearrangement links TRBV5-4 to TRBJ2-7, with TRBD1 identical over 10 bases. CDR1 and CDR2 from the germline V gene are SGHNT and YYREEE (reference sequence). This CDR3 is 14 amino acids long. The J segment lost 2 bases and the V segment lost 3 bases, leaving 2 bases of the junction unmatched. This chain's CDR3 is CASSSGTGAYEQYF. As DNA, the CDR3 is TGTGCCAGCAGCTCCGGGACAGGGGCCTACGAGCAGTACTTC.

For this clonotype: A much bigger clone sits one base away, suggesting this may be a read error. The V and J genes are TRBV24-1 and TRBJ2-5; D unclear. The CDR3 length is 13 residues. The V gene lost 3 bases and the J gene lost 2 bases, with 6 bases spanning the gap. Looked up from germline, CDR1 is KGHDR and CDR2 is SFDVKD. As DNA, the CDR3 is TGTGCCACCAGTGATGGTGGACAAGAGACCCAGTACTTC. Translating it yields CATSDGGQETQYF.

This clonotype was seen repeatedly, ten times or more. CDR3 amino acids: CASSLSPGPLDEQYF. The CDR3 DNA reads TGTGCCAGCAGTTTATCGCCAGGCCCCCTAGATGAGCAGTACTTC. The chain links TRBV27 to TRBJ2-7; D is unresolved. Germline V lookup: CDR1 MNHEY, CDR2 SMNVEV (reference sequence). Trimming took 0 bases from V and 7 from J, leaving 16 bases between them. The CDR3 spans 15 residues.

This clonotype has a count of ten or more. CDR3 region: CASSQEGGALTGELFF. As DNA, the CDR3 is TGCGCCAGCAGCCAAGAGGGGGGGGCTCTCACCGGGGAGCTGTTTTTT. The rearrangement links TRBV4-1 to TRBJ2-2, with D perhaps TRBD2 (7 bases). Germline-derived CDR1 and CDR2 are MGHRA and YSYEKL. CDR3 length: 16 amino acids. V gave up 0 bases and J gave up 4 bases, with 12 bases separating them.